This T cell receptor (beta chain) was observed in a study of shared clonotypes between healthy human individuals. Findings and limits, study-wide: Although depth was large, rarefaction showed that sequencing of the sorted subsets was incomplete. Naive subsets generally had larger estimated richness than memory subsets.

Original processing notes: Filtering differed since immunoSEQ provided only junctions, with no quality scores. Generated by immunoSEQ multiplex PCR, the TCRdb table keeps only in-frame clones and is missing some. D and trimming come from the DNA, and the V and J calls and clone size come from that table. The table has under 1 million clones, 85% to 95% seen once; the top ten hold approximately 25%. The CDR3 length is 13 residues. Germline CDR1 is SGHRS and CDR2 is YFSETQ. V was shortened by 5 bases and J by 4 bases, with 10 bases between the two germline ends. CD45RO-negative CD8 cells positively selected for CCR7 made up the naive population, which excluded terminally differentiated effector memory CD45RA+ cells. On this clone: The antigen is undetermined.

Sequenced material: naive CD8+ T cells sorted from blood. The V and J genes are TRBV5-1 and TRBJ2-1; D is unclear. The receptor was derived from a man aged 30 to 45 in good health. The CDR3 is CASRETAYNEQFF. The DNA for the CDR3 is TGCGCCAGCAGAGAAACCGCTTACAATGAGCAGTTCTTC.